One TCR beta chain is described in this entry. The antigen remains unidentified. CDR3 size: 13 residues. V shed 10 bases and J shed 5 bases, with 17 bases lying between them. Germline V lookup: CDR1 LNHDA, CDR2 SQIVND (reference sequence). Profiling of TCR beta VDJ combinations and CDR3 sequences used genomic DNA as template. TCRdb independently ran MiXCR on the reads; one entry per CDR3 protein. The data hold 190,000 or so distinct CDR3 sequences, with around half observed a single time. The data are from a study of CD8+CD57+ T cells in acquired aplastic anemia. Whoever was chosen for sequencing had shown CD8+CD57+ cell expansion by flow cytometry. Severe acquired aplastic anemia was present in all patients. By the time of blood sampling, patients had still received no therapy. Study-level points and caveats: Patients and controls turned out to have 25 to 30 CD8+ CDR3 sequences in common.

This sequence was found in a human donor with aplastic anemia. The sequencing input was sorted CD4+, CD8+, or CD8+CD57+ T cells (not recorded which) from PBMCs. The chain employs TRBV19 and TRBJ1-1; D not certain. DNA of the CDR3: TGTGCCACTCAGACGGGGTTCGAGACTGAAGCTTTCTTT. Residues: CATQTGFETEAFF. Looking up the rest from reference TRBV19 and TRBJ1-1 gives the full variable domain: DGGITQSPKYLFRKEGQNVTLSCEQNLNHDAMYWYRQDPGQGLRLIYYSQIVNDFQKGDIAEGYSVSREKKESFPLTVTSAQKNPTAFYLCATQTGFETEAFFGQGTRLTVV.